This record covers a single T cell receptor (beta chain). This clonotype has just a few counts. Its cognate antigen has yet to be identified. No per-base quality is available; no much larger clone lies one base away. Including the terminal cysteine and phenylalanine, the CDR3 comprises 15 residues. The retained sequence is limited to the CDR3, 45 bases, with the frame set at the first base. Here V drops 3 bases and J drops 5 bases, and the junction holds 6 bases not matched to any gene. As encoded in the germline V gene, CDR1 is SNHLY while CDR2 is FYNNEI. The entry originates in a study of early T cells in non-severe SARS-CoV-2 infection (dated by TCRdb to the early 2020s). Regarding the complete study: Because TCR sequencing relied on bulk RNA taken from unsorted whole blood, pairing of alpha and beta chains was not possible.

General conclusions and limits of the study: VDJdb matching was skewed toward anti-spike CD8 responses and likely underestimated virus-specific expansions by missing private and CD4 specificities.

The library was built by means of 5' RACE. Reads for this sample came from a NextSeq 500. The TCR library protocol attached unique molecular identifiers to individual cDNA molecules to correct for sequencing error and PCR bias. Sequencing covered both TCR alpha and beta chains, and within each sample the abundances of alpha and beta sequences were tightly co-correlated. The study's processing was this. Decombinator V4 was used to annotate the V gene, J gene and CDR3 of the TCR sequences. Expanded TCRs were defined as changing significantly between any two time points under a Poisson model with p below 0.0001. TCR abundances were normalised to the total number of TCRs sequenced in each sample and reported as counts per million. MAIT TCRs were defined by TRAV1-2 paired with TRAJ12, TRAJ20 or TRAJ33, and iNKT TCRs by TRAV10 paired with TRAJ18. VDJdb, accessed 1 November 2021, was searched for CMV, EBV and SARS-CoV-2 annotated TCRs, with TCRs annotated for multiple antigens excluded. TCRdb applied fastp at Q25 and MiXCR to the public reads, then kept only in-frame beta chains. Every CDR3 protein is listed once, alongside the most common genes and DNA of its rows. TCRdb, rather than the study authors, made the V and J calls. The sample table lists tens of thousands of distinct CDR3 sequences, about 23% of them with a count of one. The ten largest clones add up to 3.5% to 5% of the sample.

A case-control design nested within a healthcare worker cohort in London, UK, was used, with weekly nasopharyngeal swab PCR tests and blood sampling performed. Healthcare workers were recruited during the week of the UK lockdown, between 23 and 31 March 2020, and followed weekly for up to roughly 16 weeks. The sequence derives from an adult who was a healthcare worker with PCR-confirmed SARS-CoV-2 infection or an uninfected control (not recorded which). In this chain, TRBV2 is recombined with TRBJ2-5, with 10 central nucleotides matching TRBD1. The sequences come from whole blood, collected at baseline. This receptor has the CDR3 CASSEDRGDFETQYF. In nucleotide form, the sequence is TGTGCCAGCAGTGAGGACAGGGGGGACTTCGAGACCCAGTACTTC.